This T cell receptor beta chain was documented in a study of shared clonotypes between healthy human individuals (dated by TCRdb to about 2020). About the study as a whole: A couple of women and a few men aged 18 to 49 years were included in the cohort. For each donor, CD4 naive and CD4 memory were each given three plates, CD8 naive was given two plates, and CD8 memory was given one plate. To estimate repertoire size and how much clonotypes are shared between individuals, the study performed deep sequencing of blood TCR repertoires from roughly five healthy adults. Libraries were prepared and TCR repertoires were sequenced by different laboratories using diverse techniques, in order to increase sequencing depth and limit assay-specific biases. Leukapheresis yielded between about 0.85 and 9.5 billion PBMCs per donor.

Donors were healthy HIV-negative adults with no recently reported acute infections or vaccinations. All donors were Caucasian adults living in Nashville, Tennessee, USA. Magnetic negative selection was used to enrich CD4+ T cells, after which naive cells were positively selected on CD45RA and the negative fraction became the memory subset. After blood collection by leukapheresis, PBMCs were isolated using Ficoll-Histopaque density gradient centrifugation and then cryopreserved in the vapor phase of liquid nitrogen. Analytical flow cytometry was used to check the purity and quantity of each magnetically sorted T cell population. From each sorted fraction, genomic DNA was isolated and quantified by UV absorbance on a Nanodrop 2000c. According to the germline V gene, CDR1 reads SGDLS and CDR2 reads YYNGEE. V loses 2 bases of germline sequence and J loses 0 bases, and the interval between the two ends is 11 bases. Spanning cysteine to phenylalanine, the CDR3 consists of 15 amino acids. This entry keeps only the CDR3 DNA: 45 bases, framed from base 1.

Using the deep immunoSEQ assay, multiplex PCR amplified TCR CDR3 regions from genomic DNA. Extracted genomic DNA from each cell subset was distributed evenly across all wells of several immunoSEQ 96-well plates, and each plate was treated as a replicate. Each replicate PCR for sorted subsets received about 180 ng genomic DNA, equal to roughly 30,000 T cell genomes. Purified libraries were measured with a Qubit 3.0 fluorometer, size-checked on a Bioanalyzer 2100, and measured again with the KAPA Library Quantification kit. A separate single-read 150-cycle Illumina NextSeq 550 flow cell was used to sequence each immunoSEQ 96-well plate. The authors' pipeline ran thus. The immunoSEQ output contained only junctional sequences without quality scores, so filtering could not match that applied to full-length reads. Sequences were annotated with PyIR, a Python wrapper for IgBLAST v1.9, and V/J genes and CDR3 were assigned using IMGT germline references. Reads with weak V/J assignments (E-value above 1e-6), missing CDR3, stop codons, out-of-frame junctions, or ambiguous translated residues were removed. V3J clonotypes were defined as sequences sharing an identical inferred V gene, J gene, and CDR3 amino acid sequence. To compute the percentage overlap between repertoires, the number of shared unique clonotypes was divided by the size of the smaller repertoire. Richness of each repertoire was evaluated using RTK rarefaction, the Chao1 estimator, and Recon v2.1 estimates of unobserved clonotypes. Generation probabilities were computed with OLGA for all TCRbeta clonotypes obtained by the gDNA method from several donors. TCRdb holds this immuneACCESS table with in-frame rearrangements only. Some clones are missing; in checked studies, unresolved V genes explain under half, and the rest has no known cause. Clone size and V and J calls were adopted from that table, with D and trimming inferred from the DNA. This sample comprises about 1.4 million clones, more than 95% of them detected only once. Of the sample, more than 0.9% is held by the ten largest clones.

Here is what the overall study found, with its caveats: Based on pairwise subsampling, the degree of clonotype sharing among donors was expected to be affected by sequencing depth. Sharing across a few donors was observed for around 4.8% of naive CD4, 3.5% of naive CD8, 2% to 2.5% of memory CD4, and roughly 0.4% of memory CD8 clonotypes. Incomplete sequencing was indicated by rarefaction of sorted-subset datasets, despite the large sequencing depth. The genetic and exposure-history diversity represented was limited by the small number of donors. Sampling was limited to blood, and TCR repertoires in tissue likely differ from TCR repertoires in blood. Clonotypes shared by all four sorted-subset donors showed higher generation probabilities than non-shared clonotypes. Naive subsets generally had larger estimated clonotype richness than memory subsets.

As to this clone: There is no known antigen for this receptor. No much larger clone is present one base from it, and per-base qualities are unavailable.

Material for sequencing was naive CD4+ T cells sorted from blood. The sample's cell subset or site label, in plain terms: CD45RA+ positively selected. The rearrangement joined TRBV9 to TRBJ2-5; no D gene is confidently identified. The receptor was isolated from a young man in good health. The base sequence is TGTGCCAGCAGCGTTACGGTTTCGTACCAAGAGACCCAGTACTTC. It encodes CASSVTVSYQETQYF. Reference TRBV9 and TRBJ2-5 genes cover what lies past the CDR3, so the full variable domain is DSGVTQTPKHLITATGQRVTLRCSPRSGDLSVYWYQQSLDQGLQFLIQYYNGEERAKGNILERFSAQQFPDLHSELNLSSLELGDSALYFCASSVTVSYQETQYFGPGTRLLVL.